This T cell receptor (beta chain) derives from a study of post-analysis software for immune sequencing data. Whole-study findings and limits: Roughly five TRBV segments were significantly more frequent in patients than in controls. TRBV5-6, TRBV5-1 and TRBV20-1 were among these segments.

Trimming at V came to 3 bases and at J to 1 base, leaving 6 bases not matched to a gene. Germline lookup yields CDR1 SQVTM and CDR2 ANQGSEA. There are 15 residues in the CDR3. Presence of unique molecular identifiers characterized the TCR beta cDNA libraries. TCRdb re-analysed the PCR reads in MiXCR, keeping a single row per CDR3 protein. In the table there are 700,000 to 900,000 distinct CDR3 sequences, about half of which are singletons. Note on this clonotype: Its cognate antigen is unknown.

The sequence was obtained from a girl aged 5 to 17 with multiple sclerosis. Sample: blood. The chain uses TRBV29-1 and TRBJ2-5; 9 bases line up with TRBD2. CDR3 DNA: TGCAGCGTTGACGAGAGCGGGAGGCCCCAAGAGACCCAGTACTTC. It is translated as CSVDESGRPQETQYF.